This T cell receptor beta chain was profiled in a study of beta chain features in type 1 diabetes. Study-level points and caveats: Shortening of TCRB CDR3s, moderate but significant, appeared in all four CD4+ subsets of Type 1 diabetes patients.

This clone has more than one count but fewer than ten. The antigen is undetermined. Reverse transcription of all isolated RNA meant that expressed TCRB transcripts were sequenced. Sequencing was performed with immunoSEQ multiplex PCR; in TCRdb, only in-frame clones are kept and a portion is missing. The sample comprises some 330,000 clones, roughly 12% of which are singletons, and approximately 0.011% rests with the top ten. V gave up 2 bases and J gave up 10 bases, with 18 bases separating them. This CDR3 comprises 14 residues. Germline assignment: CDR1 SGHDT and CDR2 YYEEEE. This chain connects TRBV5-6 to TRBJ1-2; possible D gene TRBD1, 6 bases. Material for sequencing was naive CD4+ T cells from blood. This clonotype originated in a woman between 18 and 29 years old with type 1 diabetes. The CDR3 reads CASSLSLQGRDYTF. The CDR3, as DNA: TGTGCCAGCAGCTTATCGTTACAGGGCCGGGACTACACCTTC. The whole variable domain, filled in from reference TRBV5-6 and TRBJ1-2, reads DAGVTQSPTHLIKTRGQQVTLRCSPKSGHDTVSWYQQALGQGPQFIFQYYEEEERQRGNFPDRFSGHQFPNYSSELNVNALLLGDSALYLCASSLSLQGRDYTFGSGTRLTVV.